These 26 T cell receptor beta chains share one sample of origin, sequenced in a study of T-cell reconstitution after alpha-beta-depleted transplantation in children. Preparation of the TCRbeta library involved a method that used unique molecular identifiers. TCRdb used MiXCR to reprocess the PCR reads, holding one entry per CDR3 protein. The table records approximately 230,000 distinct CDR3 sequences, 20% to 30% of them present only once. The sequences come from PBMCs, mostly from graft donor cells, collected 360 days after TCRalphabeta/CD19-depleted stem cell transplant. The source of these receptors is a female patient aged 2 to 10 who had a stem cell transplant for congenital amegakaryocytic thrombocytopenia, so the T cells may come from the graft donor.

V is TRBV9 and J is TRBJ2-1; 15 bases are shared with TRBD2. CDR1 and CDR2 from the germline V gene are SGDLS and YYNGEE. With 3 bases clipped from V and 9 bases from J, the junction kept 4 bases outside the gene matches. The CDR3 runs 15 residues. CDR3 residues: CASSEGLAGGPEQFF. CDR3 sequence (DNA): TGTGCCAGCAGCGAAGGACTAGCGGGAGGGCCTGAGCAGTTCTTC.

In its sample, this clonotype was seen a few times. The chain couples TRBV7-8 to TRBJ1-4; maybe TRBD1 (5 bases). Germline V gene sequence: CDR1 SGHVS, CDR2 FQNEAQ. This CDR3 comprises 16 residues. Trimming removed 4 bases at V and 0 bases at J, with 12 bases between. The CDR3 protein is CASSSPRGATNEKLFF. The CDR3 region has the DNA TGTGCCAGCAGCTCCCCTCGGGGGGCAACTAATGAAAAACTGTTTTTT.

This chain joins TRBV15 and TRBJ2-7; 7 bases are a match to TRBD2. With 5 bases clipped from V and 1 base from J, the junction kept 8 bases outside the gene matches. The CDR3 is 15 amino acids. Germline values: CDR1 LNHNV, CDR2 YYDKDF (reference sequence). CDR3 protein: CATSPGLTGSYEQYF. CDR3 sequence (DNA): TGTGCCACCAGCCCGGGACTAACTGGATCCTACGAGCAGTACTTC.

This clonotype was picked up a small number of times. The V gene is TRBV12-5, the J gene TRBJ2-1; 10 bases are shared with TRBD1. V was pared by 6 bases and J by 8 bases, with 7 bases of the junction left unmatched. The V gene's germline CDR1 is LGHNT and CDR2 FRNRAP. This CDR3 comprises 14 residues. DNA for the CDR3: TGTGCTAGTGGCCAATCGACAGGGGGCCATGAGCAGTTCTTC. This translates into CASGQSTGGHEQFF. Full variable domain (outside the CDR3, taken from reference TRBV12-5 and TRBJ2-1): DARVTQTPRHKVTEMGQEVTMRCQPILGHNTVFWYRQTMMQGLELLAYFRNRAPLDDSGMPKDRFSAEMPDATLATLKIQPSEPRDSAVYFCASGQSTGGHEQFFGPGTRLTVL.

This clonotype has just a few counts. The chain has TRBV4-1 and TRBJ2-1; D gene ambiguous. CDR1 and CDR2 from the germline V gene are MGHRA and YSYEKL. Trimming took 5 bases from V and 8 from J, leaving 10 bases between them. The CDR3 sequence is 12 residues long. CDR3: CASSTLGYEQFF. CDR3 in DNA: TGCGCCAGCAGCACCCTAGGGTATGAGCAGTTCTTC.

The V and J genes are TRBV20-1 and TRBJ2-7; 7 bases match TRBD2. The CDR3 runs 15 residues. Germline CDR1 is DFQATT and CDR2 is SNEGSKA (reference sequence). Trimming removed 1 base from V and 2 bases from J; junction bases left unmatched: 8. This chain's CDR3 is CSARASASGAYEQYF. CDR3 bases: TGCAGTGCTAGAGCGTCGGCTAGCGGAGCCTACGAGCAGTACTTC.

This clonotype was counted between two and nine times. V and J are TRBV18 and TRBJ2-5; D not certain. This CDR3 comprises 11 residues. V lost 3 bases and J 5 bases, leaving 4 bases between the germline ends. CDR1 KGHSH and CDR2 LQKENI come from the germline V gene. The CDR3 DNA reads as TGTGCCAGCTCACCGAGGGAGACCCAGTACTTC. It yields the protein CASSPRETQYF.

The CDR3 is CASSLDRGFVDEQFF. The CDR3, as DNA: TGTGCCAGCAGCCTCGACAGGGGGTTTGTCGATGAGCAGTTCTTC. This chain uses TRBV4-2 with TRBJ2-1, with 9 bases identical to TRBD1. V gave up 4 bases and J gave up 8 bases; unmatched junction bases: 9. Germline V CDR1 and CDR2: LGHNA, YNFKEQ. The CDR3 sequence is 15 residues long.

This clonotype was counted only a few times. The CDR3 reads CASSTNRVTGELFF. CDR3 nucleotide sequence: TGTGCCAGCAGTACAAACAGGGTCACCGGGGAGCTGTTTTTT. The chain links TRBV7-2 to TRBJ2-2; a weak D match, TRBD1 (6 bases). Looked up from germline, CDR1 is SGHTA and CDR2 is FQGNSA. Trimming took off 6 bases at V and 4 bases at J, with 12 bases between the two ends. The CDR3 covers 14 residues. Full variable domain (outside the CDR3, taken from reference TRBV7-2 and TRBJ2-2): GAGVSQSPSNKVTEKGKDVELRCDPISGHTALYWYRQSLGQGLEFLIYFQGNSAPDKSGLPSDRFSAERTGGSVSTLTIQRTQQEDSAVYLCASSTNRVTGELFFGEGSRLTVL.

The chain carries TRBV20-1 and TRBJ2-1; 14 bases map to TRBD2. After removal of 5 bases from V and 8 bases from J, the junction contained 11 bases not matched to a gene. Looked up from germline, CDR1 is DFQATT and CDR2 is SNEGSKA (reference sequence). CDR3 size: 16 residues. CDR3 loop: CSAETSGRANDYEQFF. In DNA, the CDR3 is TGCAGTGCTGAGACTAGCGGGAGGGCCAACGACTATGAGCAGTTCTTC.

This chain uses TRBV4-2 with TRBJ1-6; possibly TRBD1 for D (5 bases). This CDR3 contains 17 residues. The germline V gene has CDR1 LGHNA and CDR2 YNFKEQ. Deletions cut 1 base from V and 8 bases from J, with 18 bases between. The CDR3 loop reads CASSQVEPGRLYSPLHF. The CDR3 nucleotides read TGTGCCAGCAGCCAAGTGGAGCCGGGACGCCTCTATTCACCCCTCCACTTT.

This rearrangement joins TRBV12-3 or TRBV12-4 to TRBJ2-3; the D gene is possibly TRBD2 (5 bases). This CDR3 comprises 16 residues. Trimming cost V 3 bases and J 4 bases, with 17 bases left between them. Written as DNA, the CDR3 is TGTGCCAGCAGTTTCGGTCCGGGATGGGCGGCAGATACGCAGTATTTT. Protein: CASSFGPGWAADTQYF.

Many counts were recorded for this clonotype. The chain couples TRBV7-9 to TRBJ1-2; no reliable D call. There are 13 residues in the CDR3. V lost 5 bases and J lost 5, with 12 bases in between. CDR1 and CDR2 (germline): SEHNR, FQNEAQ (reference sequence). The CDR3 sequence: CASSPTHMYGYTF. The CDR3 DNA reads as TGTGCCAGCAGCCCAACCCACATGTATGGCTACACCTTC. The full variable domain, rest sourced from reference TRBV7-9 and TRBJ1-2, is DTGVSQNPRHKITKRGQNVTFRCDPISEHNRLYWYRQTLGQGPEFLTYFQNEAQLEKSRLLSDRFSAERPKGSFSTLEIQRTEQGDSAMYLCASSPTHMYGYTFGSGTRLTVV.

V usage is TRBV7-2 and J usage is TRBJ2-5, with a possible D match to TRBD2 (7 bases). Germline V gene lookup returns CDR1 SGHTA and CDR2 FQGNSA. V lost 2 bases and J 4 bases, leaving 14 bases between the germline ends. The CDR3 is 15 amino acids. CDR3: CASSLFGGGGETQYF. The CDR3 DNA reads TGTGCCAGCAGCTTATTCGGCGGGGGCGGAGAGACCCAGTACTTC. Looking up the rest from reference TRBV7-2 and TRBJ2-5 gives the full variable domain: GAGVSQSPSNKVTEKGKDVELRCDPISGHTALYWYRQSLGQGLEFLIYFQGNSAPDKSGLPSDRFSAERTGGSVSTLTIQRTQQEDSAVYLCASSLFGGGGETQYFGPGTRLLVL.

The sample holds a few counts of this clonotype. V and J are TRBV5-5 and TRBJ2-5; 10 bases map to TRBD2. The length of the CDR3 is 14 residues. With 5 bases clipped from V and 5 bases from J, the junction kept 6 bases outside the gene matches. Germline CDR1 SGHKS, CDR2 YYEKEE (reference sequence). The CDR3 here is CASSIPSGSETQYF. The CDR3 nucleotides read TGTGCCAGCAGTATCCCTAGCGGGAGCGAGACCCAGTACTTC.

This chain uses TRBV12-3 or TRBV12-4 with TRBJ1-4, with TRBD1 identical over 8 bases. There are 15 residues in the CDR3. The junction had 9 bases not matched to a gene; V was cut back by 6 bases and J by 6 bases. The CDR3 DNA reads as TGTGCCAGCAGCGAGGCCGGGACAGGTGATGAAAAACTGTTTTTT. This codes for CASSEAGTGDEKLFF.

This chain links TRBV20-1 with TRBJ2-5, with 7 bases matching TRBD2. V lost 5 bases and J lost 2; bases outside the gene matches: 5. Per the germline V gene, CDR1 is DFQATT and CDR2 is SNEGSKA (reference sequence). The CDR3 is made up of 13 amino acids. The CDR3: CSAEKREQETQYF. In nucleotides, the CDR3 is TGCAGTGCTGAGAAGCGGGAACAAGAGACCCAGTACTTC.

This clonotype has just a few counts. The rearrangement uses TRBV20-1 and TRBJ2-7; 12 positions agree with TRBD2. V was clipped by 0 bases and J by 5 bases; unmatched bases: 8. The CDR3 covers 16 residues. Per the germline V gene, CDR1 is DFQATT and CDR2 is SNEGSKA (reference sequence). CDR3 nucleotides: TGCAGTGCTAGAGATTCTAGCGGGAGGGCACTCCACGAGCAGTACTTC. This sequence encodes CSARDSSGRALHEQYF.

The CDR3 coding sequence is TGCAGCGGAACGACTAGCGGGGGGGTCAATGAGCAGTTCTTC. This sequence encodes CSGTTSGGVNEQFF. The chain employs TRBV29-1 and TRBJ2-1; 14 bases map to TRBD2. The V and J ends lost 7 bases and 6 bases, in that order; junction bases with no gene match: 5. Germline lookup yields CDR1 SQVTM and CDR2 ANQGSEA. This CDR3 contains 14 residues.

This clonotype has just a few counts. This chain connects TRBV25-1 to TRBJ2-2; D is unresolved. V was trimmed by 1 base and J by 7 bases, leaving 22 bases between them. Germline V gene lookup returns CDR1 MGHDK and CDR2 SYGVNS. The CDR3 loop spans 18 amino acids. The CDR3 region has the DNA TGTGCCAGCAGTGAATCGGTTCCCCCGGCCGGTTTCGACGGGGAGCTGTTTTTT. Amino acids: CASSESVPPAGFDGELFF.

This clonotype has only a few counts. The chain links TRBV7-9 to TRBJ2-7, with D possibly matching TRBD2 (6 bases). The V gene's germline CDR1 is SEHNR and CDR2 FQNEAQ (reference sequence). There are 12 residues in the CDR3. V was shortened by 1 base and J by 7 bases, with 8 bases between the two germline ends. The CDR3 region is CASSLGDLEQYF. CDR3 DNA sequence: TGTGCCAGCAGCTTAGGGGACTTGGAGCAGTACTTC. The whole variable domain, filled in from reference TRBV7-9 and TRBJ2-7, reads DTGVSQNPRHKITKRGQNVTFRCDPISEHNRLYWYRQTLGQGPEFLTYFQNEAQLEKSRLLSDRFSAERPKGSFSTLEIQRTEQGDSAMYLCASSLGDLEQYFGPGTRLTVT.

V usage is TRBV4-2 and J usage is TRBJ1-5, with 8 nucleotides matching TRBD1. Trimming cost V 3 bases and J 4 bases; bases outside gene matches: 8. This CDR3 spans 16 amino acids. Germline lookup yields CDR1 LGHNA and CDR2 YNFKEQ. The CDR3 here is CASSHRFRDRNQPQHF. The CDR3 DNA reads TGTGCCAGCAGCCACCGATTCCGGGACAGGAATCAGCCCCAGCATTTT.

The CDR3 loop reads CASSTNLGPGTDTQYF. The CDR3 DNA follows: TGTGCCAGCAGTACGAACCTTGGGCCGGGCACAGATACGCAGTATTTT. The V and J genes are TRBV12-3 or TRBV12-4 and TRBJ2-3, with D hard to call. V gave up 5 bases and J gave up 1 base, with 16 bases separating them. The CDR3 is made up of 16 amino acids.

V usage is TRBV5-1 and J usage is TRBJ2-2; 7 bases align to TRBD2. The junction had 5 bases not matched to a gene; V was cut back by 2 bases and J by 4 bases. CDR3 size: 15 residues. The germline V gene encodes CDR1 SGHRS and CDR2 YFSETQ. The CDR3 spells CASSFAGAVTGELFF. The CDR3 DNA reads TGCGCCAGCAGCTTCGCGGGAGCAGTCACCGGGGAGCTGTTTTTT.

This clonotype was counted between two and nine times. V usage is TRBV12-3 or TRBV12-4 and J usage is TRBJ1-6; TRBD1 might be the D (5 bases). Trimming removed 6 bases from V and 8 bases from J, with 11 bases in between. The CDR3 loop spans 13 amino acids. The chain's CDR3 is CASSPGKDSPLHF. The CDR3 DNA reads as TGTGCCAGCAGCCCAGGGAAGGATTCACCCCTCCACTTT.

V gene TRBV11-1 combines with J gene TRBJ2-6; D unresolved. Germline V CDR1 and CDR2: SGHAT, FQDESV (reference sequence). CDR3 length: 16 residues. The germline V and J ends were trimmed by 5 bases and 4 bases, with 15 bases remaining between them. The CDR3 protein is CASSPREVRGANVLTF. The CDR3 coding sequence is TGTGCCAGCAGCCCCCGAGAAGTGAGGGGGGCCAACGTCCTGACTTTC.